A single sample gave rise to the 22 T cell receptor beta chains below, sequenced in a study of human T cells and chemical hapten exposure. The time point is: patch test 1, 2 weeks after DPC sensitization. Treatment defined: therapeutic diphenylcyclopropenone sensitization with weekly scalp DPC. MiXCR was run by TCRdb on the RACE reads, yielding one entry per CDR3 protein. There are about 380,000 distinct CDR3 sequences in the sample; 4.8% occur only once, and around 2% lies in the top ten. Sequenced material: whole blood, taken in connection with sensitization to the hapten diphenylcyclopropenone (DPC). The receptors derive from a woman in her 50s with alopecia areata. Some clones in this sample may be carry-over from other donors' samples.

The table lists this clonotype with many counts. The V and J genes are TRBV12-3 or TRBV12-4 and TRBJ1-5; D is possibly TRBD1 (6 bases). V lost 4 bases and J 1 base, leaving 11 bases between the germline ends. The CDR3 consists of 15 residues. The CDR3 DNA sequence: TGTGCCAGCAGTTACAGGGTTAACAGCAATCAGCCCCAGCATTTT. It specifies CASSYRVNSNQPQHF.

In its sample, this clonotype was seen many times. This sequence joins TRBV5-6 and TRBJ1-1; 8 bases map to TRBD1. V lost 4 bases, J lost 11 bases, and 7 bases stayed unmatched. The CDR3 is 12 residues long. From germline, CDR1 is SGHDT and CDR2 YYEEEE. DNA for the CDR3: TGTGCCAGCAGCACTGGACAGGGAGGGGCTTTCTTT. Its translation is CASSTGQGGAFF.

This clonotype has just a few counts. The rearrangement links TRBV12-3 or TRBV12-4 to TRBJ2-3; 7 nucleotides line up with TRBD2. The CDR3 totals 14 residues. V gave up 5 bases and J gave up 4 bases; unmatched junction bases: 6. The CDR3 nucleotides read TGTGCCAGCAGTCGTTCTGGGGGGGCAGATACGCAGTATTTT. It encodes CASSRSGGADTQYF.

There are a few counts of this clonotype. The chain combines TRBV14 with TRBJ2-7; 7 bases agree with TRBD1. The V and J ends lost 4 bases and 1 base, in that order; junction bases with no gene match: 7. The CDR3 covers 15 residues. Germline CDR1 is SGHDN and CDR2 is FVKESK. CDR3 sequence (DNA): TGTGCCAGCAGCCCCTCGGGGACAGCTTCCTACGAGCAGTACTTC. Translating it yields CASSPSGTASYEQYF.

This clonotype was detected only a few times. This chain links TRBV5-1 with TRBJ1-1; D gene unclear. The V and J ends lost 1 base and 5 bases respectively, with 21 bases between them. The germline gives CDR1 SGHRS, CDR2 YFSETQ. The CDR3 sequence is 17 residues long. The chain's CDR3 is CASSLLARKEKGTEAFF. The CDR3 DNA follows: TGCGCCAGCAGCTTGTTGGCCAGGAAGGAAAAAGGAACTGAAGCTTTCTTT. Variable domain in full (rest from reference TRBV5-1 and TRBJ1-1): KAGVTQTPRYLIKTRGQQVTLSCSPISGHRSVSWYQQTPGQGLQFLFEYFSETQRNKGNFPGRFSGRQFSNSRSEMNVSTLELGDSALYLCASSLLARKEKGTEAFFGQGTRLTVV.

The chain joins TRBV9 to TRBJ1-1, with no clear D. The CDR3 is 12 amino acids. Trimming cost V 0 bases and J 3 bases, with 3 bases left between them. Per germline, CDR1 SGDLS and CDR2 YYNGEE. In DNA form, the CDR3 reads TGTGCCAGCAGCGTAGTGGACACTGAAGCTTTCTTT. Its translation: CASSVVDTEAFF.

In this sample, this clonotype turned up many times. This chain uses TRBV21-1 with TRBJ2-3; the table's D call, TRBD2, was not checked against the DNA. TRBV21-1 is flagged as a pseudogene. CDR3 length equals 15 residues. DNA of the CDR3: TGTGCCAGCAGCAAAGGGAATCGCTACACAGATACGCAGTATTTT. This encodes CASSKGNRYTDTQYF.

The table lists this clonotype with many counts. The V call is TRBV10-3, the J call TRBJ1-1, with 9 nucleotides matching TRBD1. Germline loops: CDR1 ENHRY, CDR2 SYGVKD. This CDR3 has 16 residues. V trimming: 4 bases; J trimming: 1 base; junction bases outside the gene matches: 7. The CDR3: CAISAGTGFGNTEAFF. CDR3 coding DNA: TGTGCCATCAGTGCCGGGACAGGGTTTGGGAACACTGAAGCTTTCTTT.

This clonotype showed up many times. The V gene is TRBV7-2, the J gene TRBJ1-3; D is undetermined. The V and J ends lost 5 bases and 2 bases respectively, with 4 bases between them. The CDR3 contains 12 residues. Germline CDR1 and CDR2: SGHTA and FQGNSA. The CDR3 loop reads CASSTAGNTIYF. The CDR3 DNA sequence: TGTGCCAGCAGCACTGCTGGAAACACCATATATTTT.

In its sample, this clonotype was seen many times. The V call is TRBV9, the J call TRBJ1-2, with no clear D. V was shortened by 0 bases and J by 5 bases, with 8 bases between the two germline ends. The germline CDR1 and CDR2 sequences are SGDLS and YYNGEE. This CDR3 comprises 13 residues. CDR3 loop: CASSVATEYGYTF. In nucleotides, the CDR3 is TGTGCCAGCAGCGTAGCTACAGAGTATGGCTACACCTTC.

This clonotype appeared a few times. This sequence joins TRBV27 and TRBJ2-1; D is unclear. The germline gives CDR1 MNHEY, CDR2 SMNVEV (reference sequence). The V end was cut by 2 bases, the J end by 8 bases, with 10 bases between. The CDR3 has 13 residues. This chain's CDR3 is CASSLMAEDEQFF. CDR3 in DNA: TGTGCCAGCAGTTTAATGGCCGAGGATGAGCAGTTCTTC.

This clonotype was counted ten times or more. CDR3 in DNA: TGCGCCAGCAGCCAAGAGGAGGGGCCGACGTACGAGCAGTACTTC. Translated: CASSQEEGPTYEQYF. This rearrangement joins TRBV4-1 to TRBJ2-7, with a weak D call TRBD2 (6 bases). The V and J ends lost 0 bases and 4 bases respectively, with 13 bases between them. The CDR3 extends over 15 amino acids. Germline values: CDR1 MGHRA, CDR2 YSYEKL.

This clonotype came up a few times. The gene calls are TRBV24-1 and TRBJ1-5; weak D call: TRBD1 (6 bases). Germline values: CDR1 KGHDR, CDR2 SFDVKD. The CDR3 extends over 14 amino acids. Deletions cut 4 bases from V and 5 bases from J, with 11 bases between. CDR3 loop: CATSESGQHQPQHF. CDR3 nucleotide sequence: TGTGCCACCAGTGAATCTGGACAGCATCAGCCCCAGCATTTT.

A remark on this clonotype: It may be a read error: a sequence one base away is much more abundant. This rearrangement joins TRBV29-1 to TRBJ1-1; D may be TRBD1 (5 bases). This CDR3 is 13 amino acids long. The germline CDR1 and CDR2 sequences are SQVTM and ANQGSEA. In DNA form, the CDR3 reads TGCAGCGTTGAAGAGGGGGTGAACACTGTAGCTTTCTTT. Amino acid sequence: CSVEEGVNTVAFF.

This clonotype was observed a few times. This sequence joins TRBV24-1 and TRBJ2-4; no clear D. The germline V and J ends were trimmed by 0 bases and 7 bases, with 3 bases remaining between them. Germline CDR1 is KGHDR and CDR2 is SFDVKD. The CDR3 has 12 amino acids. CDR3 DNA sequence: TGTGCCACCAGTGATTTGGAGAACATTCAGTACTTC. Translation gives CATSDLENIQYF.

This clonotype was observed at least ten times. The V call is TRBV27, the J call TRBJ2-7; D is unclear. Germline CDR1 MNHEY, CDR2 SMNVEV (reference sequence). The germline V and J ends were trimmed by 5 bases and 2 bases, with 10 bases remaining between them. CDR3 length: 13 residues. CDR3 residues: CASSLTPTYEQYF. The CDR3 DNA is TGTGCCAGCAGTCTTACACCCACCTACGAGCAGTACTTC.

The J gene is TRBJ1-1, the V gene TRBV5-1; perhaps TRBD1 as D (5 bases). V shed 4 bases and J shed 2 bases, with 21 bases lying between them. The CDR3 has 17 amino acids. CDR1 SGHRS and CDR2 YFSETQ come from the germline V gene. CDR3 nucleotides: TGCGCCAGCAGCCGTACCTCCCGGGGGACGCTTAACACTGAAGCTTTCTTT. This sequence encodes CASSRTSRGTLNTEAFF. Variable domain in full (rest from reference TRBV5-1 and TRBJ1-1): KAGVTQTPRYLIKTRGQQVTLSCSPISGHRSVSWYQQTPGQGLQFLFEYFSETQRNKGNFPGRFSGRQFSNSRSEMNVSTLELGDSALYLCASSRTSRGTLNTEAFFGQGTRLTVV.

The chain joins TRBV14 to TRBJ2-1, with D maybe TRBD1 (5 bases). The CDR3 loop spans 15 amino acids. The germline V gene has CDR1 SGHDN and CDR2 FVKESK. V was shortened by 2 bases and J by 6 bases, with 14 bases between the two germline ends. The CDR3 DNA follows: TGTGCCAGCAGCCAAAGGCAGGGTGCTATCAATGAGCAGTTCTTC. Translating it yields CASSQRQGAINEQFF.

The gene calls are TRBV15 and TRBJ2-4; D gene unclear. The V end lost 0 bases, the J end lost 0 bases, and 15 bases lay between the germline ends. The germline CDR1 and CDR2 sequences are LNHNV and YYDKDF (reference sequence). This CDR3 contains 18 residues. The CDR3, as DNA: TGTGCCACCAGCAGAGAAATAGCAAGTGAGCTAGCCAAAAACATTCAGTACTTC. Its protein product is CATSREIASELAKNIQYF.

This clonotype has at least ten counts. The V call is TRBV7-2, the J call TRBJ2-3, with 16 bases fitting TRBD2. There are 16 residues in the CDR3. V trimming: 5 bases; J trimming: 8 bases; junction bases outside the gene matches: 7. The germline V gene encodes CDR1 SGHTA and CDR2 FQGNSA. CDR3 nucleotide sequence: TGTGCCAGCAGCCCTGGGACTAGCGGGAGGGCCACTACGCAGTATTTT. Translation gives CASSPGTSGRATTQYF.

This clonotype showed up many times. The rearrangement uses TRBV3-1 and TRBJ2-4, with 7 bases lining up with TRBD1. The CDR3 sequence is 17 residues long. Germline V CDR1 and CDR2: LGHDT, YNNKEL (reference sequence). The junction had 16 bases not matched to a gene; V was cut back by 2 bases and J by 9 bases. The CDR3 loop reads CASSQSGTASSAGIQYF. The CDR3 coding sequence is TGTGCCAGCAGCCAAAGTGGGACAGCTTCCTCTGCGGGCATTCAGTACTTC.

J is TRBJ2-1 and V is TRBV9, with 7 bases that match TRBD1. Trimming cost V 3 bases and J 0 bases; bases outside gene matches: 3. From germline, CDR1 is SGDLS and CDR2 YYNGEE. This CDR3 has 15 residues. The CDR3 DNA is TGTGCCAGCAGCGGACAGGGTCGCTCCTACAATGAGCAGTTCTTC. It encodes CASSGQGRSYNEQFF.